Below, one TCR beta chain is given with its context. Its antigen is unknown. Base quality data are lacking; no much larger clone is found one base away. Other DNA sequences in the sample encode the same CDR3. These data originate in a study of blood T cell repertoires in COVID-19 (dated by TCRdb to the early 2020s). As for the study more broadly: Samples covering the acute and convalescent phases of COVID-19 were provided by collaborators in the United States, Italy and Spain. Where HLA class I and class II types were available, the types were taken from metadata supplied by the sample provider, not from assay-based typing. A de-identified subject ID, COVID-19 status, age in years and sex were almost always included in the sample metadata. Subjects who had been exposed to COVID-19, were actively infected with it, or had recovered from it provided the deeply sampled blood TCRbeta repertoires that made up the dataset. The material from the prospective study consisted of cDNA or gDNA derived from T cells, B-cell-depleted T cells, or PBMCs. The repertoires were released in a freely available public database meant as a resource for research on the immune response to SARS-CoV-2. Samples came from the ongoing ImmuneRACE study (first 160 participants) plus 1,254 subjects from 6 global collaborators. The paper as a whole reports these results and caveats: How much clinical and demographic metadata was included differed by source and by participant, and the metadata was provided uncurated.

Whole blood was collected in K2EDTA tubes by collaborating institutions according to the institutions' own protocols. For TCRbeta analysis, collaborator samples were shipped as frozen whole blood, as isolated PBMCs, or as DNA extracted from either sample type. CDR1 and CDR2, per the germline V gene, are MNHEY and SVGEGT. Trimming takes 0 bases off V and 4 bases off J; junction bases not matched to a gene: 0. Taken from cysteine to phenylalanine, the CDR3 has 15 residues. The read is trimmed to its CDR3 DNA, 45 bases read in frame from base 1. The immunoSEQ Assay, a bias-controlled multiplex PCR, was used to amplify TCRbeta CDR3 regions from genomic DNA. For the original study's pipeline: The number of nucleated cells in each sample was estimated from the amplification of reference gene primers within the assay. Sequence reads were collapsed and filtered to measure the absolute abundance of every unique TCRbeta CDR3 rearrangement. For each sample, productive Simpson clonality was calculated as the square root of Simpson's diversity index over productive rearrangements. TCRdb obtained this table from immuneACCESS and retained in-frame rearrangements with V and J assigned. These tables miss some clones; where compared with another copy, unresolved V genes account for less than half of the shortfall, and the remainder is unexplained. V, J and clone size were drawn from that table, and D and trimming were deduced from the DNA. This sample has about 74,000 clones in its table, and 70% to 90% of those were observed once. The ten largest account for 2.5% to 3% of the sample.

Source material: peripheral blood. This receptor was obtained from an older man with active or convalescent COVID-19. The rearrangement joined TRBV6-2 or TRBV6-3 to TRBJ1-6; 7 middle bases align to TRBD1. The DNA sequence reads TGTGCCAGCAGTTACTCGACAGGGTATAATTCACCCCTCCACTTT. Its protein reads: CASSYSTGYNSPLHF.